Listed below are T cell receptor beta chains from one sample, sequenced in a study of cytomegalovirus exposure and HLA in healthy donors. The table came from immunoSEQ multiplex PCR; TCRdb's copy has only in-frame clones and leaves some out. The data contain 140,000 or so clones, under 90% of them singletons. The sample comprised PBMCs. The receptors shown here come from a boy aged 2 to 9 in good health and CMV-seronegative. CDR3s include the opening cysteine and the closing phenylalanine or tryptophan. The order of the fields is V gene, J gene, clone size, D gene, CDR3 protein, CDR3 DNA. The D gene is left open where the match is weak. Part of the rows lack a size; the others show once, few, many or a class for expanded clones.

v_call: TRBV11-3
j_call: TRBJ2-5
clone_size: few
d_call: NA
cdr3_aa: CASSLDGTGGETQYF
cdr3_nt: TGTGCCAGCAGCTTAGACGGGACCGGGGGAGAGACCCAGTACTTC

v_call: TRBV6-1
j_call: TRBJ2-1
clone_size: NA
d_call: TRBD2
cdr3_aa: CASSVAPGGSYNEQFF
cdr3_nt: TGTGCCAGCAGTGTAGCCCCGGGGGGGTCCTACAATGAGCAGTTCTTC

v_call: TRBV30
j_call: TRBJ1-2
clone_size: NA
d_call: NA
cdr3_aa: CAWSVAGGYTF
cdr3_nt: TGTGCCTGGAGTGTGGCGGGAGGCTACACCTTC

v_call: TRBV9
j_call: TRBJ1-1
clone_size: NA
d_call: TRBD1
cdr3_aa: CASSGLGQGNTEAFF
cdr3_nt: TGTGCCAGCAGCGGTCTAGGACAGGGGAACACTGAAGCTTTCTTT

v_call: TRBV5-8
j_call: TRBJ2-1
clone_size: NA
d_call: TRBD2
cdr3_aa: CASRRGLAGYNEQFF
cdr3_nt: TGTGCCAGCAGACGCGGACTAGCGGGATACAATGAGCAGTTCTTC

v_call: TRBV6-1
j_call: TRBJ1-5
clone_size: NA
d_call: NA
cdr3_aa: CASSDPGRQPQHF
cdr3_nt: TGTGCCAGCAGTGATCCGGGGAGGCAGCCCCAGCATTTT

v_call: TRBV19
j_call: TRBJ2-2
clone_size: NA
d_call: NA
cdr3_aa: CASSRRAVAGATGELFF
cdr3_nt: TGTGCCAGTAGTCGCAGAGCGGTTGCGGGGGCCACCGGGGAGCTGTTTTTT

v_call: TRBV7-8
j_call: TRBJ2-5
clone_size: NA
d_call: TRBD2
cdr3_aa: CASSLLSGSLETQYF
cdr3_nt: TGTGCCAGCAGCCTACTTAGCGGGAGTTTAGAGACCCAGTACTTC

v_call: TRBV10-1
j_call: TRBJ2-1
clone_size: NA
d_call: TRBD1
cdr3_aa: CASSHGITTGGNNEQFF
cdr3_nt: TGCGCCAGCAGTCATGGAATTACGACAGGGGGAAACAATGAGCAGTTCTTC

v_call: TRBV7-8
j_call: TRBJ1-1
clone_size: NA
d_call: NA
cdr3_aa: CASSTNPRGAEAFF
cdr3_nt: TGTGCCAGCAGCACAAATCCAAGGGGTGCTGAAGCTTTCTTT

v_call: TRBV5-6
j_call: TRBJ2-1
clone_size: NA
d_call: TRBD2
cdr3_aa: CATATGTSSYNEQFF
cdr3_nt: TGTGCCACTGCAACCGGGACTAGCTCCTACAATGAGCAGTTCTTC

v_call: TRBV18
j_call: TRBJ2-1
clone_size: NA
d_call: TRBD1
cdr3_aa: CASSLLQGKGVPTEQFF
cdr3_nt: TGTGCCAGCTCACTCCTACAGGGGAAGGGGGTACCCACTGAGCAGTTCTTC

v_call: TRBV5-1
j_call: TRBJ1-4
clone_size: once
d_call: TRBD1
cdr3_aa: CASSPGQGSEKLFF
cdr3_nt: TGCGCCAGCAGCCCGGGACAGGGTAGCGAAAAACTGTTTTTT

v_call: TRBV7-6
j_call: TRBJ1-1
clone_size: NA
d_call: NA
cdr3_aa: CASSRTAGDLMNTEAFF
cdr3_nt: TGTGCCAGCAGCAGAACAGCCGGGGATCTCATGAACACTGAAGCTTTCTTT

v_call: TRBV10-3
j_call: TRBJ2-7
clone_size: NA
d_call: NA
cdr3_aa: CATTGYEQYF
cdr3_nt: TGTGCCACCACAGGGTACGAGCAGTACTTC

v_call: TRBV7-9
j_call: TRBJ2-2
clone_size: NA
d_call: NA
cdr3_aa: CASSPRGRGDTGELFF
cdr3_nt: TGTGCCAGCAGCCCCAGGGGCAGGGGCGACACCGGGGAGCTGTTTTTT

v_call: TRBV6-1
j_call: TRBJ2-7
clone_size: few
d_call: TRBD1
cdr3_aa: CASIGQGFYEQYF
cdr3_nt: TGTGCCAGCATTGGACAGGGGTTCTACGAGCAGTACTTC

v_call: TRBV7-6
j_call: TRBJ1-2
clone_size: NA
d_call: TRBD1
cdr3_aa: CASSLAGGGGGYTF
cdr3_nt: TGTGCCAGCAGCTTAGCAGGGGGCGGAGGTGGCTACACCTTC

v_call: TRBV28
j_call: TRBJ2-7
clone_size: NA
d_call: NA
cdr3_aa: CASSFGGSRSEQYF
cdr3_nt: TGTGCCAGCAGTTTTGGGGGGAGTCGGTCCGAGCAGTACTTC

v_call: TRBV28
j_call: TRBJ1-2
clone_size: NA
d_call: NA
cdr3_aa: CASSLPGRAYGYTF
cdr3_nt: TGTGCCAGCAGTTTACCCGGCAGGGCTTATGGCTACACCTTC

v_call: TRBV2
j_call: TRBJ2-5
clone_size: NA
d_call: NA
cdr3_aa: CASKQDQETQYF
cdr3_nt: TGTGCCAGCAAACAGGACCAAGAGACCCAGTACTTC

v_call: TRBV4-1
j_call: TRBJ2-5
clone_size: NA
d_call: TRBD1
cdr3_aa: CASSPRPRQGEGQETQYF
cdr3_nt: TGCGCCAGCAGCCCCCGCCCGAGACAGGGAGAGGGACAGGAGACCCAGTACTTC

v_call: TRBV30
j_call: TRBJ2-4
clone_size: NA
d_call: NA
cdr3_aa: CAWIPTIAKNIQYF
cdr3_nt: TGTGCCTGGATCCCCACAATAGCCAAAAACATTCAGTACTTC

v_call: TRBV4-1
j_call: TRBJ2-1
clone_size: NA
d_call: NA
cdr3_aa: CASRNSGGTQFF
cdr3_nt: TGCGCCAGCAGGAACTCCGGAGGGACGCAGTTCTTC

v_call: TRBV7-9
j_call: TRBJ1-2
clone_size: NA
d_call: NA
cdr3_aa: CSSSLVGGRNYGYTF
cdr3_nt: TGTTCCAGCAGCTTAGTGGGAGGACGGAACTATGGCTACACCTTC

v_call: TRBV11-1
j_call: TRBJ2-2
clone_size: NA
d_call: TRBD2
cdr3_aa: CASSSRWASGRAGTGELFF
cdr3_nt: TGTGCCAGCAGCTCGCGATGGGCTAGCGGGAGGGCCGGGACCGGGGAGCTGTTTTTT

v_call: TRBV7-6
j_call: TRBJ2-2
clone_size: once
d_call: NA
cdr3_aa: CASRNPYRNTGELFF
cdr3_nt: TGTGCCAGCAGAAACCCATACAGGAACACCGGGGAGCTGTTTTTT

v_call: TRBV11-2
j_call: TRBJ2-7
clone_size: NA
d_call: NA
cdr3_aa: CASSRTPSSYEQYF
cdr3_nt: TGTGCCAGCAGCAGGACACCGAGCTCCTACGAGCAGTACTTC

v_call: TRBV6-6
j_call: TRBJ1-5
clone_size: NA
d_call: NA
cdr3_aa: CASSYYREEPQHF
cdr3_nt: TGTGCCAGCAGTTATTACAGGGAAGAGCCCCAGCATTTT

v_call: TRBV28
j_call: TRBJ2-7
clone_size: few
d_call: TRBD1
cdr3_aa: CASSSPSGQLSSYEQYF
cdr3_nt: TGTGCCAGCAGTTCTCCCTCGGGACAGTTAAGCTCCTACGAGCAGTACTTC

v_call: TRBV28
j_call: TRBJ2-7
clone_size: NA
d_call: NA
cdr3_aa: CASSPLGHWQYF
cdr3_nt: TGTGCCAGCAGTCCCCTTGGACACTGGCAGTACTTC

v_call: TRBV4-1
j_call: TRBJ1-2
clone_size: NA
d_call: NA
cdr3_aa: CASSQGTGYGYTF
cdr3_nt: TGCGCCAGCAGCCAAGGAACAGGGTATGGCTACACCTTC

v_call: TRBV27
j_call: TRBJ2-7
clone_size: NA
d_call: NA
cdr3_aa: CAIAEFERGSYEQYF
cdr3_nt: TGTGCCATCGCTGAATTTGAAAGGGGGAGCTACGAGCAGTACTTC

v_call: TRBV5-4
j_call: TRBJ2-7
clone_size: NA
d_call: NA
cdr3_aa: CASSETRYEQYF
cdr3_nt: TGTGCCAGCAGCGAAACTAGATACGAGCAGTACTTC

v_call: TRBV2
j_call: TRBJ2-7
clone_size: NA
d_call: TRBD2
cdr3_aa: CASMPRRAGTSGRTAYEQYF
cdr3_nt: TGTGCCAGCATGCCTCGGAGGGCAGGGACTAGCGGGAGGACCGCCTACGAGCAGTACTTC

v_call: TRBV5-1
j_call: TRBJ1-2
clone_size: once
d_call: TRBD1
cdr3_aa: CASSPRTGGEAYTF
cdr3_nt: TGCGCCAGCAGCCCCCGGACAGGGGGGGAAGCGTACACCTTC

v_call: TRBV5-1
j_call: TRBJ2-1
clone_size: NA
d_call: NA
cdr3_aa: CASSSAPGDSYNEQFF
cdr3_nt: TGCGCCAGCAGCTCTGCCCCGGGGGACTCCTACAATGAGCAGTTCTTC

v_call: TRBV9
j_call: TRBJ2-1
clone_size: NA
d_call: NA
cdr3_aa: CASSVESRRDEQFF
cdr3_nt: TGTGCCAGCAGCGTGGAGTCGAGAAGAGATGAGCAGTTCTTC

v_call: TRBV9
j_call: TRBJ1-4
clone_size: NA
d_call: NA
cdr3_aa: CASSVEPGSLNEKLFF
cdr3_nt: TGTGCCAGCAGCGTAGAGCCTGGGAGCCTTAATGAAAAACTGTTTTTT

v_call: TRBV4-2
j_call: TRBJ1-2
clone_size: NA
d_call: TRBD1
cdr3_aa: CASSQETGEGYTF
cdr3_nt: TGTGCCAGCAGCCAGGAGACAGGGGAAGGCTACACCTTC

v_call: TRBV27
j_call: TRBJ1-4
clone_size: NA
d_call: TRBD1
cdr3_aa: CASSSRQGPFNEKLFF
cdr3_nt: TGTGCCAGCAGTTCGCGACAGGGCCCTTTTAATGAAAAACTGTTTTTT

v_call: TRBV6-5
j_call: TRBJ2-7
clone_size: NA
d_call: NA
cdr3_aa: CASSSDGDWEQYF
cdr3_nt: TGTGCCAGCAGTTCCGACGGCGACTGGGAGCAGTACTTC

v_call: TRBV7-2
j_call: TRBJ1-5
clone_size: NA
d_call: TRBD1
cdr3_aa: CASSLGQGGQPQHF
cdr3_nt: TGTGCCAGCAGCTTAGGACAGGGAGGTCAGCCCCAGCATTTT

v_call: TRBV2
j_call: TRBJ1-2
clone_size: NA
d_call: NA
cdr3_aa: CASMEGRYGYTF
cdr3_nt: TGTGCCAGCATGGAGGGACGCTATGGCTACACCTTC

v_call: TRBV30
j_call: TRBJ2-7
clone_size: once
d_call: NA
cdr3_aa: CAWSVDGPAEQCF
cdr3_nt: TGTGCCTGGAGTGTAGATGGGCCCGCCGAGCAGTGCTTC

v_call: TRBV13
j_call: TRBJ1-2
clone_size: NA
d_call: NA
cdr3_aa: CASNLQGQFNYGYTF
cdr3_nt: TGTGCCAGCAATCTCCAGGGCCAATTTAACTATGGCTACACCTTC

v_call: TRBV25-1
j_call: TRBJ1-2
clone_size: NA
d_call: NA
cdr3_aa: CASSKGQALDGYTF
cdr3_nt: TGTGCCAGCAGTAAGGGACAAGCGCTCGATGGCTACACCTTC

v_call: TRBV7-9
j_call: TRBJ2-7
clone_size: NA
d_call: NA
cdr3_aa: CASSPTGGTYEQYF
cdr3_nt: TGTGCCAGCAGCCCCACAGGAGGGACCTACGAGCAGTACTTC

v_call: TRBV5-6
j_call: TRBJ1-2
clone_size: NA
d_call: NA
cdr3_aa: CASSPHGGANYGYTF
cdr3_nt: TGTGCCAGCAGCCCCCACGGAGGGGCTAACTATGGCTACACCTTC

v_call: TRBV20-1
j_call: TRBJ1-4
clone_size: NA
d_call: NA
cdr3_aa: CSARQGEKLFF
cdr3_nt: TGCAGTGCTAGACAGGGTGAAAAACTGTTTTTT

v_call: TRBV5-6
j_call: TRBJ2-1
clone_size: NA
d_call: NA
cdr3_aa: CASSSPRTTYNEQFF
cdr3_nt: TGTGCCAGCAGCTCGCCACGAACTACTTACAATGAGCAGTTCTTC

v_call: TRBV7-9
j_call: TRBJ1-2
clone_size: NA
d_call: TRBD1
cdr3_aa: CASSPDRVKGQGIHGYTF
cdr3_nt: TGTGCCAGCAGCCCCGACCGAGTAAAGGGACAGGGTATCCACGGCTACACCTTC

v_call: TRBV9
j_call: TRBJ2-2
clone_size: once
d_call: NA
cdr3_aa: CASSVSQQEGYTGELFF
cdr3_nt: TGTGCCAGCAGCGTAAGCCAGCAAGAGGGTTACACCGGGGAGCTGTTTTTT

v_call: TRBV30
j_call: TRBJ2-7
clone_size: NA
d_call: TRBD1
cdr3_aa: CAWSVGTGLSHEQYF
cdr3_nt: TGTGCCTGGAGTGTAGGGACAGGGTTGTCCCACGAGCAGTACTTC

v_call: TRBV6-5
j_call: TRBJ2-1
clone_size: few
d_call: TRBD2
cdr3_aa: CASSREGLAANEQFF
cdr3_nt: TGTGCCAGCAGCCGAGAGGGACTAGCGGCCAATGAGCAGTTCTTC

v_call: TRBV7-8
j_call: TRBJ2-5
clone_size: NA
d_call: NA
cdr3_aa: CASSTRETQYF
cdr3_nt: TGTGCCAGCAGCACCAGGGAGACCCAGTACTTC

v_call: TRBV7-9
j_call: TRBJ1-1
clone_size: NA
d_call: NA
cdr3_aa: CASRWRENTEAFF
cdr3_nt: TGTGCCAGCAGATGGAGGGAGAACACTGAAGCTTTCTTT

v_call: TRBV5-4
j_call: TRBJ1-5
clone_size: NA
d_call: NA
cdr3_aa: CASSTGGSNQPQHF
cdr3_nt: TGTGCCAGCAGCACCGGGGGGAGCAATCAGCCCCAGCATTTT

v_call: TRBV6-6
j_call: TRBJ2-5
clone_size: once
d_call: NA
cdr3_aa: CASSYVIGRVGETQYF
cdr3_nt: TGTGCCAGCAGTTACGTGATCGGCAGGGTCGGGGAGACCCAGTACTTC

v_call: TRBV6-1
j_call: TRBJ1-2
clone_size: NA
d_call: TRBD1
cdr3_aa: CASSTGVYYGYTF
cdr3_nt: TGTGCCAGCAGCACAGGGGTCTACTATGGCTACACCTTC